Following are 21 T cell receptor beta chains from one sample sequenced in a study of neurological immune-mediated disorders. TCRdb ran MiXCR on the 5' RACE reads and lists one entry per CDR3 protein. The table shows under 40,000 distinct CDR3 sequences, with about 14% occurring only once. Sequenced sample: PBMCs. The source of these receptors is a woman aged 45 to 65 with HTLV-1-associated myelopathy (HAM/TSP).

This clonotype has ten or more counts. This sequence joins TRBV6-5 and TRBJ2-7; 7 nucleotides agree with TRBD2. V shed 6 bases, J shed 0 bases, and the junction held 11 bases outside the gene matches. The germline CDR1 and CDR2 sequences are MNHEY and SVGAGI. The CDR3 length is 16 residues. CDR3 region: CASSAPGTTNSYEQYF. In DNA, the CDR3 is TGTGCCAGCAGCGCACCCGGGACTACAAACTCCTACGAGCAGTACTTC.

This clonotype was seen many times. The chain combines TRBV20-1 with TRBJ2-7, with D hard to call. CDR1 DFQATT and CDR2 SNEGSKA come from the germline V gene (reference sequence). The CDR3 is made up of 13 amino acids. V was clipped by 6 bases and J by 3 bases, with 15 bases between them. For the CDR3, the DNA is TGCAGTGCAAGACCGTTGCTATACTACGAGCAGTACTTC. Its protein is CSARPLLYYEQYF.

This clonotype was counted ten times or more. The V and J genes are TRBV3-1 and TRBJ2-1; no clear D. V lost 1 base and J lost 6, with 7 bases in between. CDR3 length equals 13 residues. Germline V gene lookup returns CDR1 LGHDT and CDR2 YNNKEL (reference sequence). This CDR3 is CASSQALPNEQFF. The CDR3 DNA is TGTGCCAGCAGCCAAGCCCTACCCAATGAGCAGTTCTTC.

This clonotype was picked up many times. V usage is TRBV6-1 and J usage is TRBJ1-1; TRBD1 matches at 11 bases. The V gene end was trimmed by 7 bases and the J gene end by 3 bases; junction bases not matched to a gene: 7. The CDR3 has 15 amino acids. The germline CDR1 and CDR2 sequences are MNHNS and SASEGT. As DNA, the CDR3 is TGTGCCAGCACCACACGGGACAGGGGGGACACTGAAGCTTTCTTT. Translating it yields CASTTRDRGDTEAFF.

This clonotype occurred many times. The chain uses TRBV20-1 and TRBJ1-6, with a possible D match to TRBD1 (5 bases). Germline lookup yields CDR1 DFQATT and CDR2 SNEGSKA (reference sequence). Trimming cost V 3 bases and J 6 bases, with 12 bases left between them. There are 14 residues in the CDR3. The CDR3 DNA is TGCAGTGCTAGGAGACAGATTAGTAATTCACCCCTCCACTTT. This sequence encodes CSARRQISNSPLHF.

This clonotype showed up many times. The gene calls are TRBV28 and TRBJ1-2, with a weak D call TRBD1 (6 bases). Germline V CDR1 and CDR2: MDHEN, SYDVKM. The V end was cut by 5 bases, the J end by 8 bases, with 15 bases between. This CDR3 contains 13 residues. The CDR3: CASSPPDSRGYTF. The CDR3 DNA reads TGTGCCAGCAGTCCACCGGACAGTAGAGGCTACACCTTC.

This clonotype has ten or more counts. For the CDR3, the DNA is TGCGCCAGCAGCTCATTGGGCAGGAGTATGGGGAATGAGCAGTTCTTC. It is translated as CASSSLGRSMGNEQFF. The chain recombines TRBV5-1 with TRBJ2-1; D remains unclear. CDR1 is SGHRS and CDR2 is YFSETQ in the germline V gene. This CDR3 has 16 residues. V was clipped by 3 bases and J by 7 bases, with 20 bases between them.

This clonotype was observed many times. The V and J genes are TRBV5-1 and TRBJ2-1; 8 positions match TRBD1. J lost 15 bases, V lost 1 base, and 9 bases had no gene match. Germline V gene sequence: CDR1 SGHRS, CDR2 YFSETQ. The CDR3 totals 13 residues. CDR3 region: CASSLIQGADWFF. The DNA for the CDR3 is TGCGCCAGCAGCTTGATCCAGGGGGCAGATTGGTTCTTC.

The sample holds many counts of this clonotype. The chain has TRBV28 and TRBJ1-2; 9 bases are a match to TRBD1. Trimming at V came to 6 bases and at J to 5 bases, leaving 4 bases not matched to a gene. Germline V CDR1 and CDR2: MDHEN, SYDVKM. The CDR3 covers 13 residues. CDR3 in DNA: TGTGCCAGCAGCCGAGACAGGGGGTATGGCTACACCTTC. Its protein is CASSRDRGYGYTF.

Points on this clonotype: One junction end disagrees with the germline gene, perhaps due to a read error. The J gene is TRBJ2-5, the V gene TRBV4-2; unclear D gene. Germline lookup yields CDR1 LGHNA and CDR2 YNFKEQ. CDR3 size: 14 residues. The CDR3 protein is CASSQEYGKGLVFF. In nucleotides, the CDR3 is TGTGCCAGCAGCCAAGAATACGGAAAGGGCCTTGTGTTCTTC.

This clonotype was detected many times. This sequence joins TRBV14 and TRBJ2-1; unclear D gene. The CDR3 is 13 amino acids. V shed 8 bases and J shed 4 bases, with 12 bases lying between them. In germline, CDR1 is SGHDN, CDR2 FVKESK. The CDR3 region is CASGLDRYNEQFF. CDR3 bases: TGTGCCAGCGGCCTGGACCGGTACAATGAGCAGTTCTTC.

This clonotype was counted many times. CDR3 nucleotide sequence: TGTGCCAGCAGCTTCTACTACGACAAGGGGGAAAAACTGTTTTTT. Amino acid sequence: CASSFYYDKGEKLFF. The J gene is TRBJ1-4, the V gene TRBV5-5, with D possibly TRBD1 on 5 matching bases. Germline V gene data show CDR1 as SGHKS and CDR2 as YYEKEE (reference sequence). The germline V and J ends were trimmed by 2 bases and 8 bases, with 16 bases remaining between them. The CDR3 spans 15 residues.

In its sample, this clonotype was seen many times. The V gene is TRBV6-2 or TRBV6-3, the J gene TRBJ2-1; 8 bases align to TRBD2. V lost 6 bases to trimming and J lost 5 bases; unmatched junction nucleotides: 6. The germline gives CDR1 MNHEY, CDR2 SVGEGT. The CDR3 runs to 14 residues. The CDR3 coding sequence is TGTGCCAGCAGCCAGACTAGCGTCCACAATGAGCAGTTCTTC. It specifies CASSQTSVHNEQFF.

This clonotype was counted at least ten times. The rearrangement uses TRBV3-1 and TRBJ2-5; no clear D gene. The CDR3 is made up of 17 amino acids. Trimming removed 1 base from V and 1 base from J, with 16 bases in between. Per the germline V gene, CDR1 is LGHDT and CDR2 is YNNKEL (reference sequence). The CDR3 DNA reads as TGTGCCAGCAGCCAAGTCATTAGTACCAGCTTCCAAGAGACCCAGTACTTC. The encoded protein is CASSQVISTSFQETQYF.

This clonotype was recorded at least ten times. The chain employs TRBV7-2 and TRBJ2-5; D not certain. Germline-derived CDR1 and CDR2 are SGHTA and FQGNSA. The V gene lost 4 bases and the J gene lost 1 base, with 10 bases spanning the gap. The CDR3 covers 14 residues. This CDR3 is CASSSLGSQETQYF. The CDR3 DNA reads TGTGCCAGCAGCTCCCTGGGGTCCCAAGAGACCCAGTACTTC.

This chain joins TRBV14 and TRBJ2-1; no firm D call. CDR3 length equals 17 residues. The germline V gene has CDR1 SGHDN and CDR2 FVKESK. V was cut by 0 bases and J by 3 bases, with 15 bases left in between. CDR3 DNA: TGTGCCAGCAGCCAAGAATATAGTAAAGGGCGCTACAATGAGCAGTTCTTC. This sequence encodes CASSQEYSKGRYNEQFF.

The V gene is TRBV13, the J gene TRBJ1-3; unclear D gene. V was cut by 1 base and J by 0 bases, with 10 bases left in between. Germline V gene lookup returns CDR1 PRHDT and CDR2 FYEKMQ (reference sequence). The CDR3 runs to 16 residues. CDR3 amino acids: CASSLEGERSGNTIYF. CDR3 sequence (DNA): TGTGCCAGCAGCTTAGAGGGAGAACGCTCTGGAAACACCATATATTTT. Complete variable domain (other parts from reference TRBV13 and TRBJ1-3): AAGVIQSPRHLIKEKRETATLKCYPIPRHDTVYWYQQGPGQDPQFLISFYEKMQSDKGSIPDRFSAQQFSDYHSELNMSSLELGDSALYFCASSLEGERSGNTIYFGEGSWLTVV.

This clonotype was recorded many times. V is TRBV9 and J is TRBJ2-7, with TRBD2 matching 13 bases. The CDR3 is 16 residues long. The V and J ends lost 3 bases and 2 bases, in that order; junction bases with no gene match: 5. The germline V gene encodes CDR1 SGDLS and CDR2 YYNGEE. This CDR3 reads CASSAEGLAGPYEQYF. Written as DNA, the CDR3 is TGTGCCAGCAGCGCCGAGGGACTAGCGGGACCCTACGAGCAGTACTTC.

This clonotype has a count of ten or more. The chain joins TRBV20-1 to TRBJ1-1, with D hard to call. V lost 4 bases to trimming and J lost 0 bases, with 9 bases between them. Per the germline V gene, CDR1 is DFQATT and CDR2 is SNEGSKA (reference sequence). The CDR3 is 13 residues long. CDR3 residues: CSATPHMNTEAFF. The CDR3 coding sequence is TGCAGTGCTACGCCCCACATGAACACTGAAGCTTTCTTT.

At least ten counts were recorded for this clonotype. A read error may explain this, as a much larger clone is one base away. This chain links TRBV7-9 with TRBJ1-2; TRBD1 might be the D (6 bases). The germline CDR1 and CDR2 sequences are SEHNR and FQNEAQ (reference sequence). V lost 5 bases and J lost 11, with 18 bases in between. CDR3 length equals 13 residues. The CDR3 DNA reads TGTGCCAGCAGCCCGGGCCAACAGGGAGAATACACCTTC. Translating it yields CASSPGQQGEYTF.

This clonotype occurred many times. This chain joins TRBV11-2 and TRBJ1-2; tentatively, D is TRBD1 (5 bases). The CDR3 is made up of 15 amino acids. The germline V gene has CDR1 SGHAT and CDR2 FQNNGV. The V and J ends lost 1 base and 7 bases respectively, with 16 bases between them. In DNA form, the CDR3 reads TGTGCCAGCAGCTTAGGGGGCAGGGCGGATCTTGGCTACACCTTC. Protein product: CASSLGGRADLGYTF.